This T cell receptor beta chain was captured by sequencing in a study of response to subunit inactivated influenza vaccine. TCRdb called the RT-PCR reads again in MiXCR, with one record for every CDR3 protein. The table has around 490,000 distinct CDR3 sequences, 7.6% seen once. Findings and caveats of the study: The authors proposed limited new T cell recruitment per seasonal influenza vaccination.

V lost 1 base, J lost 5 bases, and 8 bases lay in between. The V gene's germline CDR1 is MGHRA and CDR2 YSYEKL. The CDR3 covers 13 residues. This clonotype was detected only a few times. The antigen is not known. The chain is built from TRBV4-1 and TRBJ2-5; D is unclear. This TCR came from a man between 50 and 69 years old who received an inactivated influenza vaccine. The sequences come from PBMCs from blood, collected around 2 years after vaccination. CDR3: CASSQALVETQYF. The CDR3 nucleotides read TGCGCCAGCAGCCAAGCCCTCGTGGAGACCCAGTACTTC.